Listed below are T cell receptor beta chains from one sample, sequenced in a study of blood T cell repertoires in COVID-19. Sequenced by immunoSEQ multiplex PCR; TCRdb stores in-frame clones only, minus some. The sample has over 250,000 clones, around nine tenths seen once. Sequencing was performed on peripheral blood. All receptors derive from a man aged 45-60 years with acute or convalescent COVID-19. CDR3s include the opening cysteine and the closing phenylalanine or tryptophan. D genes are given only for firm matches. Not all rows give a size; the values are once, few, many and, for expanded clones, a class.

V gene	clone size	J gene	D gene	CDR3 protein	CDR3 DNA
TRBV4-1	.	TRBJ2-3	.	CASSHREERNHGVTDTQYF	TGCGCCAGCAGCCATAGAGAGGAGAGGAACCACGGCGTCACAGATACGCAGTATTTT
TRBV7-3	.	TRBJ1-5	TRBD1	CASSLKLEVTGSVAQPQHF	TGTGCCAGCAGCTTAAAGTTAGAAGTGACAGGGAGTGTTGCTCAGCCCCAGCATTTT
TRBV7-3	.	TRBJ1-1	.	CASCPLQAGMNTEAFF	TGTGCCAGCTGCCCCTTGCAGGCGGGCATGAACACTGAAGCTTTCTTT
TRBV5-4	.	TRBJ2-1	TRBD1	CASSLGDSAYNEQFF	TGTGCCAGCAGCCTGGGGGACAGTGCTTACAATGAGCAGTTCTTC
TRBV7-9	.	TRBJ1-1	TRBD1	CASSLAFSSDRGWTEAFF	TGTGCCAGCAGCTTAGCCTTCTCTTCTGACAGGGGCTGGACTGAAGCTTTCTTT
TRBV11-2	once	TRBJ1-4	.	CASSLGVSGGANEKLFF	TGTGCCAGCAGCTTAGGTGTCAGTGGGGGGGCTAATGAAAAACTGTTTTTT
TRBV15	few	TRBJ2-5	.	CATSDLYGSAETQYF	TGTGCCACCAGCGACCTGTACGGGTCAGCGGAGACCCAGTACTTC
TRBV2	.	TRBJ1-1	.	CASIRQVFEAFF	TGTGCCAGCATACGACAGGTCTTTGAAGCTTTCTTT
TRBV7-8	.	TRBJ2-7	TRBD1	CASSPLGPGGYSYEQYF	TGTGCCAGCAGCCCATTGGGGCCAGGGGGATACTCCTACGAGCAGTACTTC
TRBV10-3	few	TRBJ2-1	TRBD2	CAISDFGTSGAYEQFF	TGTGCCATCAGTGACTTCGGGACTAGCGGGGCTTATGAGCAGTTCTTC
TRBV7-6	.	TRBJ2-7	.	CASSTQGSYEQYF	TGTGCCAGCAGCACGCAGGGTTCCTACGAGCAGTACTTC
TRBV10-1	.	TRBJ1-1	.	CASGSGTEAFF	TGCGCCAGCGGCTCGGGCACTGAAGCTTTCTTT
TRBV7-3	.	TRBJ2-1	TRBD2	CASSSSSGSYNEQFF	TGTGCCAGCAGCTCCTCTAGCGGGAGCTACAATGAGCAGTTCTTC
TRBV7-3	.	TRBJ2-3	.	CASSSPRLNTPQYF	TGTGCCAGCAGCTCCCCTCGACTCAATACTCCGCAGTATTTT
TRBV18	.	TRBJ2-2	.	CASSPLQGPGMPGELFF	TGTGCCAGCTCACCACTTCAGGGGCCGGGTATGCCCGGGGAGCTGTTTTTT
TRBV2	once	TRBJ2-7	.	CASIGRYPPGHRGNYQYF	TGTGCCAGCATCGGAAGGTACCCTCCGGGACACCGGGGTAATTATCAGTACTTC
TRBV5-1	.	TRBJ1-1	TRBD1	CASSVTGQAGTEAFF	TGCGCCAGCAGCGTAACAGGACAGGCTGGGACTGAAGCTTTCTTT